Reported below is one TCR beta chain. A much larger clone lies one base from this, so it may be a read error. Researchers prepared the TCRbeta library using unique molecular identifiers, the study reports. TCRdb called the PCR reads again in MiXCR, with one record for every CDR3 protein. The sample holds about 610,000 distinct CDR3 sequences, about 10% seen once. CDR3 length equals 13 residues. The V and J ends lost 4 bases and 6 bases, in that order; junction bases with no gene match: 6. The germline CDR1 and CDR2 sequences are DFQATT and SNEGSKA (reference sequence). The record originates from a study of T-cell reconstitution after alpha-beta-depleted transplantation in children.

The sequence came from a human donor who donated a stem cell graft to a child with acute myeloid leukemia. Sequencing was performed on PBMCs from the stem cell graft donor, taken from the stem cell graft. The chain links TRBV20-1 to TRBJ2-1, with 7 bases that match TRBD2. The CDR3 DNA follows: TGCAGTGCTACGTCCGCGGGAGCCAATGAGCAGTTCTTC. It yields the protein CSATSAGANEQFF.